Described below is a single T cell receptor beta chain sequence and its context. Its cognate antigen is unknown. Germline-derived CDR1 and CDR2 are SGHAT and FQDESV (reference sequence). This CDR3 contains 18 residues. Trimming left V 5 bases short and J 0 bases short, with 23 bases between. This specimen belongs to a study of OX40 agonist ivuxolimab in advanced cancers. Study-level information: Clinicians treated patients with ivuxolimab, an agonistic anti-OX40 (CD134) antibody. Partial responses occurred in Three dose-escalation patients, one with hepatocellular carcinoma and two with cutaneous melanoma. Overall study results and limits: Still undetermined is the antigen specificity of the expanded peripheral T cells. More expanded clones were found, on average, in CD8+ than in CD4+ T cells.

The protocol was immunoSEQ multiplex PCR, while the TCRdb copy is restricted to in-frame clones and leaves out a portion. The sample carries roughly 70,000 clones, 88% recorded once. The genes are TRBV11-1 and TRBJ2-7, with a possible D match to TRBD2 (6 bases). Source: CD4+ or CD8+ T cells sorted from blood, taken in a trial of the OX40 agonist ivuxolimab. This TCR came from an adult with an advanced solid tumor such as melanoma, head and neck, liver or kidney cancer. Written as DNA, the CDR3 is TGTGCCAGCAGCCCCAACCCTTTTTCGGGGGAGCGCTCCTACGAGCAGTACTTC. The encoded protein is CASSPNPFSGERSYEQYF.